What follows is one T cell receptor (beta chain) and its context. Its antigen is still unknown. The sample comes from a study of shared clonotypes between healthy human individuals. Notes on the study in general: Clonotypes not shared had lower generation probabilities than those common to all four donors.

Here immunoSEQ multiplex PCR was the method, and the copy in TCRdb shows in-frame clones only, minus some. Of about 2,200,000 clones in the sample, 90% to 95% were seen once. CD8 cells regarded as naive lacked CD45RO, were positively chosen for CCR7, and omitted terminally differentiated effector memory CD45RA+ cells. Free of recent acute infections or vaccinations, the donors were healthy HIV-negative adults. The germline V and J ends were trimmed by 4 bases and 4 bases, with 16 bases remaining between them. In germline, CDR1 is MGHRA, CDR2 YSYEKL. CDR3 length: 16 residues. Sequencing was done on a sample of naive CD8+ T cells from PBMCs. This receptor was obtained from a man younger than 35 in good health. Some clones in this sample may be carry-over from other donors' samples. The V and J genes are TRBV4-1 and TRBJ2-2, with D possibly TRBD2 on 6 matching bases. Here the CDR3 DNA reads TGCGCCAGCAGCCCCCGGGGCGGAGGGGTCACCGGGGAGCTGTTTTTT. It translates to CASSPRGGGVTGELFF.